These 9 T cell receptor beta chains were sequenced from one sample in a study of T-cell reconstitution after alpha-beta-depleted transplantation in children. Unique molecular identifiers were used to barcode this TCRbeta library. TCRdb independently ran MiXCR on the PCR reads; one entry per CDR3 protein. This table has some 150,000 distinct CDR3 sequences, around 10% appearing once. Sequencing was performed on PBMCs, mostly from graft donor cells, taken 180 days after TCRalphabeta/CD19-depleted stem cell transplant. The receptors derive from a female patient between 2 and 15 years old who had a stem cell transplant for congenital amegakaryocytic thrombocytopenia, so the T cells may come from the graft donor.

Many counts were recorded for this clonotype. The V call is TRBV6-1, the J call TRBJ2-1; D possibly corresponds to TRBD2 (5 bases). This CDR3 comprises 13 residues. V dropped 6 bases and J dropped 6 bases, with 12 bases sitting between them. Per the germline V gene, CDR1 is MNHNS and CDR2 is SASEGT. The CDR3 nucleotides read TGTGCCAGCAGCCGAAACGGGGTCAATGAGCAGTTCTTC. Translating gives CASSRNGVNEQFF.

In this sample, this clonotype turned up many times. The chain joins TRBV29-1 to TRBJ2-2; tentatively, D is TRBD1 or TRBD2 (5 bases each). Germline V gives CDR1 SQVTM, CDR2 ANQGSEA. The CDR3 runs to 14 residues. Trimming left V 5 bases short and J 0 bases short, with 10 bases between. The CDR3 protein is CSVQRGSNTGELFF. In DNA, the CDR3 is TGCAGCGTTCAACGGGGCTCGAACACCGGGGAGCTGTTTTTT.

This clonotype was picked up many times. V is TRBV28 and J is TRBJ2-7, with a weak D call TRBD2 (7 bases). Germline-derived CDR1 and CDR2 are MDHEN and SYDVKM. The length of the CDR3 is 18 residues. V lost 5 bases and J lost 5, with 28 bases in between. The CDR3 nucleotides read TGTGCCAGCAGTGTAGAGGCCCTCGGGGGCGGGAGCCTGGACGAGCAGTACTTC. The encoded protein is CASSVEALGGGSLDEQYF.

This clonotype has only a few counts. V and J are TRBV7-9 and TRBJ2-3; no reliable D call. In germline, CDR1 is SEHNR, CDR2 FQNEAQ (reference sequence). The CDR3 loop spans 14 amino acids. Trimming stripped 7 bases from V and 0 bases from J, with 11 bases between. The CDR3 here is CASTASSSTDTQYF. The CDR3 DNA reads as TGTGCCAGCACCGCGAGCTCTAGCACAGATACGCAGTATTTT.

This clonotype was picked up many times. The chain links TRBV29-1 to TRBJ2-7, with TRBD2 matching 7 bases. This CDR3 comprises 13 residues. CDR1 is SQVTM and CDR2 is ANQGSEA in the germline V gene. V lost 5 bases and J lost 0; bases outside the gene matches: 4. The CDR3 DNA follows: TGCAGCGTTCTGGGGGGGAACTCCTACGAGCAGTACTTC. Its protein product is CSVLGGNSYEQYF.

This clonotype was found many times. The J gene is TRBJ2-5, the V gene TRBV4-1, with 10 bases fitting TRBD2. The ends lost 1 base at V and 4 bases at J; junction bases unmatched: 6. This CDR3 region has 16 residues. Germline-derived CDR1 and CDR2 are MGHRA and YSYEKL. The CDR3 loop reads CASSQGGSSGRETQYF. As DNA, the CDR3 is TGCGCCAGCAGCCAAGGAGGGTCTAGCGGGAGAGAGACCCAGTACTTC.

This clonotype was observed many times. V usage is TRBV20-1 and J usage is TRBJ2-7; TRBD2 aligns across 9 bases. The CDR3 covers 16 residues. V dropped 0 bases and J dropped 5; count of bases not matched to a gene: 11. The V gene's germline CDR1 is DFQATT and CDR2 SNEGSKA (reference sequence). This CDR3 reads CSARDPRGAGGNEQYF. CDR3 sequence (DNA): TGCAGTGCTAGAGATCCTCGGGGAGCGGGAGGAAACGAGCAGTACTTC.

This clonotype occurred many times. The chain joins TRBV5-1 to TRBJ2-6, with D perhaps matching TRBD1 (6 bases). The length of the CDR3 is 17 residues. The V end lost 4 bases, the J end lost 0 bases, and 14 bases lay between the germline ends. Per the germline V gene, CDR1 is SGHRS and CDR2 is YFSETQ. The CDR3 DNA reads TGCGCCAGCAGCCCAGGGGTAGGAAACTCTGGGGCCAACGTCCTGACTTTC. Protein sequence: CASSPGVGNSGANVLTF.

This rearrangement joins TRBV5-8 to TRBJ2-4; 7 nucleotides line up with TRBD2. With 6 bases clipped from V and 3 bases from J, the junction kept 6 bases outside the gene matches. The CDR3 consists of 14 residues. Germline CDR1 SGHTS, CDR2 YDEGEE. The CDR3 here is CASNHWGGKNIQYF. CDR3 DNA: TGTGCCAGCAACCATTGGGGGGGCAAAAACATTCAGTACTTC.